This T cell receptor beta chain is drawn from a study of blood T cell repertoires in COVID-19. About the study: COVID-19 samples, acute and convalescent, were from the United States, Italy and Spain. Sources were T cells, B-cell-depleted T cells, or PBMCs; the material itself was cDNA or gDNA.

This CDR3 contains 14 residues. Germline loops: CDR1 SEHNR, CDR2 FQNEAQ (reference sequence). V was clipped by 10 bases and J by 3 bases, with 18 bases between them. Original analysis: Reference gene primer amplification gave estimated nucleated cell counts. The repertoire was sequenced with immunoSEQ multiplex PCR; TCRdb's copy has only in-frame clones and lacks some. The D gene and trimming were derived from the DNA, and the V and J assignments and clone size from that table. The sample shows around 620,000 clones, 80% to 90% of them seen only once. The sample was peripheral blood. This TCR was sampled from a woman between 18 and 29 years old with acute or convalescent COVID-19. The V gene is TRBV7-9, the J gene TRBJ1-1; D might be TRBD1 (6 bases). The CDR3 nucleotides read TGTGCCACCGTTAGGGGGAATACAGACACTGAAGCTTTCTTT. As protein: CATVRGNTDTEAFF.